Following are 31 T cell receptor beta chains from one sample sequenced in a study of molecular identifiers for immune sequencing clone quantification (dated by TCRdb to 2016 to 2018). Library prep was done by PCR. This sample was sequenced with a NextSeq 500. Using fastp at Q25 and MiXCR, TCRdb reprocessed the public reads and kept productive beta chains. Each entry merges the rows of one CDR3 protein and shows their most common DNA and genes. Counted in this sample were about 40,000 distinct CDR3 sequences; approximately 22% of them appeared once. About 1% of the sample is held by the ten biggest clonotypes. Sequenced material: naive CD8+ T cells from blood, with Jurkat cell RNA spiked in. The sample's cell subset or site label is to be understood as: FACS-sorted CD8+CD4-CCR7+CD45RA+ naive T cells. The source is a human donor in good health. Some libraries in this study had Jurkat cell RNA spiked in.

This chain joins TRBV10-1 and TRBJ2-7; TRBD1 matches 10 bases. With 2 bases clipped from V and 6 bases from J, the junction kept 1 base outside the gene matches. This CDR3 has 13 amino acids. The germline gives CDR1 WNHNN, CDR2 SYGVQD (reference sequence). CDR3 sequence (DNA): TGCGCCAGCAGTGAGGACAGGGGGCTCGAGCAGTACTTC. Translating it yields CASSEDRGLEQYF.

On this clonotype itself: A much larger clonotype is one base distant, so this may be a read error. The chain joins TRBV7-9 to TRBJ2-7; D may be TRBD2 (7 bases). The CDR3 is made up of 15 amino acids. Looked up from germline, CDR1 is SEHNR and CDR2 is FQNEAQ (reference sequence). Trimming pared 8 bases from V and 6 bases from J, leaving 23 bases between. The CDR3 loop is CASCSVLGGPGEQYF. CDR3 nucleotides: TGTGCCAGCTGCTCCGTTTTGGGGGGGCCGGGCGAGCAGTACTTC.

This clonotype has more than one count but fewer than ten. J is TRBJ2-7 and V is TRBV3-2; TRBD2, the table's D call, lacks a check against the DNA. TRBV3-2 is listed as a pseudogene. The CDR3 covers 16 residues. The CDR3 region is CASSQGLAGGPYEQYF. The CDR3 coding sequence is TGTGCCAGCAGCCAAGGACTAGCGGGAGGCCCCTACGAGCAGTACTTC.

This clonotype was observed a few times. The rearrangement uses TRBV29-1 and TRBJ2-7; tentatively, D is TRBD1 (5 bases). The CDR3 contains 13 residues. The germline V and J ends were trimmed by 6 bases and 2 bases, with 14 bases remaining between them. CDR1 SQVTM and CDR2 ANQGSEA come from the germline V gene. The CDR3 loop is CSVQETVAYEQYF. CDR3 sequence (DNA): TGCAGCGTACAAGAGACAGTAGCCTACGAGCAGTACTTC.

The chain links TRBV20-1 to TRBJ2-7; TRBD2 might be the D (5 bases). Germline V lookup: CDR1 DFQATT, CDR2 SNEGSKA (reference sequence). The CDR3 runs 12 residues. Trimming stripped 3 bases from V and 2 bases from J, with 8 bases between. Here the CDR3 DNA reads TGCAGTGCTAGGGACTTAACCTACGAGCAGTACTTC. This encodes CSARDLTYEQYF.

The genes are TRBV7-9 and TRBJ1-2; D remains ambiguous. Germline lookup yields CDR1 SEHNR and CDR2 FQNEAQ (reference sequence). The V gene lost 1 base and the J gene lost 1 base, with 16 bases spanning the gap. The CDR3 contains 17 residues. The CDR3 sequence: CASSLEIGLLNNYGYTF. Written as DNA, the CDR3 is TGTGCCAGCAGCTTAGAGATCGGGCTATTAAATAACTATGGCTACACCTTC.

In this sample, this clonotype turned up many times. The chain carries TRBV24-1 and TRBJ1-2; D unresolved. Per the germline V gene, CDR1 is KGHDR and CDR2 is SFDVKD. V dropped 3 bases and J dropped 5 bases, with 9 bases sitting between them. The CDR3 runs 13 residues. The CDR3 reads CATSDLDLYGYTF. The CDR3 DNA reads as TGTGCCACCAGTGATCTGGATTTGTATGGCTACACCTTC.

The V call is TRBV12-3 or TRBV12-4, the J call TRBJ2-1; TRBD2 aligns across 10 bases. With 8 bases clipped from V and 8 bases from J, the junction kept 6 bases outside the gene matches. The CDR3 spans 13 residues. The CDR3 protein is CASLAGARDEQFF. The DNA of the CDR3 is TGTGCCAGCCTAGCGGGGGCTCGCGATGAGCAGTTCTTC.

The chain recombines TRBV7-8 with TRBJ2-3, with TRBD1 matching over 7 bases. The CDR3 covers 16 residues. The germline gives CDR1 SGHVS, CDR2 FQNEAQ. The V and J ends lost 4 bases and 2 bases, in that order; junction bases with no gene match: 9. CDR3 nucleotides: TGTGCCAGCAGCTCCTACCCGACAGGGTACACAGATACGCAGTATTTT. Translated, it gives CASSSYPTGYTDTQYF.

This clonotype has ten or more counts. This chain joins TRBV7-9 and TRBJ2-1; 11 nucleotides agree with TRBD2. This CDR3 comprises 15 residues. CDR1 SEHNR and CDR2 FQNEAQ come from the germline V gene (reference sequence). V was pared by 6 bases and J by 1 base, with 2 bases of the junction left unmatched. Here the CDR3 reads CASSPSGGSYNEQFF. CDR3 nucleotides: TGTGCCAGCAGTCCTAGCGGGGGGTCCTACAATGAGCAGTTCTTC.

This clonotype was picked up many times. This rearrangement joins TRBV14 to TRBJ2-7, with a possible D match to TRBD2 (5 bases). Germline V lookup: CDR1 SGHDN, CDR2 FVKESK. The ends were cut back, 1 base at V and 6 bases at J, with 10 bases in the middle. This CDR3 is 13 amino acids long. Here the CDR3 DNA reads TGTGCCAGCAGCCAAGTTGCGGGTTCCGAGCAGTACTTC. It yields the protein CASSQVAGSEQYF.

This clonotype occurred many times. The gene calls are TRBV5-4 and TRBJ1-1; D is perhaps TRBD1 (5 bases). Germline V gives CDR1 SGHNT, CDR2 YYREEE (reference sequence). CDR3 size: 16 residues. V shed 2 bases and J shed 6 bases, with 20 bases lying between them. The CDR3 region has the DNA TGTGCCAGCAGCTTTGGGTCTCAGGGACTGGGCGCTGAAGCTTTCTTT. It translates to CASSFGSQGLGAEAFF.

A word on this clonotype: The conserved final phenylalanine or tryptophan is absent from the CDR3, which likely points to a read error. The rearrangement links TRBV27 to TRBJ1-5, with 7 bases lining up with TRBD1. The germline CDR1 and CDR2 sequences are MNHEY and SMNVEV (reference sequence). The CDR3 contains 13 residues. J was trimmed by 7 bases and V by 9 bases; bases with no gene match: 9. This CDR3 is CASKGTGVQPQHC. The CDR3 nucleotides are TGTGCCAGTAAAGGAACAGGGGTCCAGCCCCAGCATTGT.

At least ten counts were recorded for this clonotype. This chain uses TRBV12-3 or TRBV12-4 with TRBJ2-7, with D uncertain. This CDR3 comprises 14 residues. The V and J ends lost 8 bases and 1 base respectively, with 15 bases between them. For the CDR3, the DNA is TGTGCCAGCGCCGCTTGGGGATCTTCCTACGAGCAGTACTTC. It translates to CASAAWGSSYEQYF.

A remark on this clonotype: With a much larger clone just one base away, this may be a read error. CDR3 residues: CASSLWAPLNSPLHF. The CDR3, as DNA: TGTGCCAGCAGCCTTTGGGCACCACTTAATTCACCCCTCCACTTT. V is TRBV5-4 and J is TRBJ1-6; no clear D. Deletions cut 4 bases from V and 6 bases from J, with 14 bases between. CDR3 length equals 15 residues. Germline CDR1 SGHNT, CDR2 YYREEE (reference sequence).

This clonotype was observed once. The J gene is TRBJ2-7, the V gene TRBV27; 10 bases match TRBD1. Trimming cost V 6 bases and J 2 bases; bases outside gene matches: 4. The CDR3 consists of 14 residues. Germline-derived CDR1 and CDR2 are MNHEY and SMNVEV (reference sequence). The CDR3 DNA sequence: TGTGCCAGCAGGCGGACAGGGGGACCCTACGAGCAGTACTTC. This codes for CASRRTGGPYEQYF.

This sequence joins TRBV19 and TRBJ2-1, with 7 positions matching TRBD1. Germline V lookup: CDR1 LNHDA, CDR2 SQIVND (reference sequence). With V trimmed by 6 bases and J by 1 base, 0 bases remained unmatched. This CDR3 contains 13 residues. For the CDR3, the DNA is TGTGCCAGTAGCAGGGGGTCCTACAATGAGCAGTTCTTC. Protein product: CASSRGSYNEQFF.

This clonotype is medium-sized (0.01 to 0.1%) by share. The chain combines TRBV29-1 with TRBJ2-6; D gene unclear. The CDR3 has 13 amino acids. In germline, CDR1 is SQVTM, CDR2 ANQGSEA. V was trimmed by 4 bases and J by 2 bases, leaving 6 bases between them. The CDR3 loop reads CSVVKPGANVLTF. The CDR3 nucleotides read TGCAGCGTTGTCAAGCCTGGGGCCAACGTCCTGACTTTC.

The J gene is TRBJ1-1, the V gene TRBV6-5, with unresolved D. Trimming removed 6 bases from V and 3 bases from J, with 23 bases in between. Germline CDR1 MNHEY, CDR2 SVGAGI. CDR3 length: 17 residues. The CDR3 DNA sequence: TGTGCCAGCAGGGTTACTCCGGGCGGGAGGGCTTACACTGAAGCTTTCTTT. This gives the protein CASRVTPGGRAYTEAFF.

CDR3 protein: CASSVESGAEKLFF. CDR3 DNA: TGTGCCAGCAGCGTAGAGTCAGGGGCTGAAAAACTGTTTTTT. The chain joins TRBV9 to TRBJ1-4; a weak D match, TRBD1 (6 bases). The ends were cut back, 0 bases at V and 7 bases at J, with 10 bases in the middle. Germline V gives CDR1 SGDLS, CDR2 YYNGEE. CDR3 length equals 14 residues. The entire variable domain, with the rest obtained from reference TRBV9 and TRBJ1-4, is as follows: DSGVTQTPKHLITATGQRVTLRCSPRSGDLSVYWYQQSLDQGLQFLIQYYNGEERAKGNILERFSAQQFPDLHSELNLSSLELGDSALYFCASSVESGAEKLFFGSGTQLSVL.

By sample share, this clonotype is medium-sized. CDR3 in DNA: TGTGCCAGCAGCTTAGAGACCTACACAGATACGCAGTATTTT. Its protein is CASSLETYTDTQYF. The V and J genes are TRBV11-2 and TRBJ2-3; D not resolved. CDR1 and CDR2 from the germline V gene are SGHAT and FQNNGV. This CDR3 has 14 residues. Trimming cost V 0 bases and J 2 bases, with 6 bases left between them.

Comments on this clonotype: At one boundary the junction diverges from the germline segment, which might be a read error. The chain combines TRBV9 with TRBJ2-7, with 7 bases fitting TRBD1. The germline V gene encodes CDR1 SGDLS and CDR2 YYNGEE. CDR3 length: 15 amino acids. CDR3: CASSVDRERNYEQYF. CDR3 sequence (DNA): TGTGCCAGCAGCGTTGACAGGGAGCGAAACTACGAACAGTACTTC. Filled out from reference TRBV9 and TRBJ2-7, the complete variable domain reads DSGVTQTPKHLITATGQRVTLRCSPRSGDLSVYWYQQSLDQGLQFLIQYYNGEERAKGNILERFSAQQFPDLHSELNLSSLELGDSALYFCASSVDRERNYEQYFGPGTRLTVT.

As to this clonotype: Just one base apart from a much larger clone, this may be a read error. The chain employs TRBV9 and TRBJ2-5; 9 nucleotides align to TRBD1. From germline, CDR1 is SGDLS and CDR2 YYNGEE. This CDR3 has 15 amino acids. J gave up 2 bases and V 6 bases, and 8 bases lay outside the gene matches. In DNA form, the CDR3 reads TGTGCCAGCACCACACCGGGACAGGGTCAAGAGACCCAGTACTTC. Translating gives CASTTPGQGQETQYF.

Remarks on this clonotype: The junction and the germline gene differ at one end; a read error may be behind it. The chain joins TRBV7-9 to TRBJ1-1; D uncertain. The CDR3 extends over 14 amino acids. Germline assignment: CDR1 SEHNR and CDR2 FQNEAQ (reference sequence). CDR3 in DNA: TGTGCCAGCAGCTTAAGTCGTCTGATCACTGAAGCTCTCTTT. Translating gives CASSLSRLITEALF. Full variable domain (rest looked up from reference TRBV7-9 and TRBJ1-1): DTGVSQNPRHKITKRGQNVTFRCDPISEHNRLYWYRQTLGQGPEFLTYFQNEAQLEKSRLLSDRFSAERPKGSFSTLEIQRTEQGDSAMYLCASSLSRLITEALFGQGTRLTVV.

Comments on this clonotype: Just one base apart from a much larger clone, this may be a read error. The chain links TRBV6-2 or TRBV6-3 to TRBJ2-7, with a possible D match to TRBD1 (5 bases). V shed 7 bases and J shed 6 bases, with 22 bases lying between them. CDR3 length equals 15 residues. CDR1 is MNHEY, CDR2 SVGEGT, per germline. In DNA form, the CDR3 reads TGTGCCAGCACCCCCCGCCCAACGGACACCTGCGAGCAGTACTTC. As protein: CASTPRPTDTCEQYF.

This clonotype has at least ten counts. The chain links TRBV20-1 to TRBJ1-2; D gene uncertain. V was cut by 5 bases and J by 5 bases, with 12 bases left in between. CDR1 DFQATT and CDR2 SNEGSKA come from the germline V gene (reference sequence). CDR3 size: 12 residues. The CDR3 protein is CSALLAEYGYTF. In nucleotides, the CDR3 is TGCAGTGCTTTACTAGCCGAATATGGCTACACCTTC.

This clonotype was seen repeatedly, ten times or more. The chain is built from TRBV4-3 and TRBJ2-6; D uncertain. This CDR3 is built from 14 residues. V was clipped by 1 base and J by 3 bases, with 4 bases between them. Germline assignment: CDR1 LGHNA and CDR2 YSLEER. CDR3 DNA sequence: TGCGCCAGCAGCCAAGGGTTTGGGGCCAACGTCCTGACTTTC. This encodes CASSQGFGANVLTF.

In this sample, this clonotype turned up once. A much bigger clone sits one base away, suggesting this may be a read error. V and J are TRBV27 and TRBJ1-1; possible D gene TRBD1, 5 bases. V was trimmed by 7 bases and J by 3 bases, leaving 12 bases between them. The CDR3 length is 13 residues. Germline CDR1 MNHEY, CDR2 SMNVEV (reference sequence). The CDR3 nucleotides are TGTGCCAGCAAAATAGCCAGGGACACTGAAGCTTTCTTT. As protein: CASKIARDTEAFF.

This clonotype was seen repeatedly, ten times or more. The chain employs TRBV15 and TRBJ2-1, with 9 bases fitting TRBD2. This CDR3 contains 15 residues. The germline CDR1 and CDR2 sequences are LNHNV and YYDKDF (reference sequence). J gave up 8 bases and V 3 bases, and 8 bases lay outside the gene matches. The CDR3 sequence: CATSSNPGTSYEQFF. DNA of the CDR3: TGTGCCACCAGCAGTAATCCCGGGACTAGCTATGAGCAGTTCTTC.

A word on this clonotype: A much more abundant neighbour one base away suggests this may be a read error. V gene TRBV28 combines with J gene TRBJ2-4; no reliable D call. CDR1 is MDHEN, CDR2 SYDVKM, per germline. The CDR3 has 12 amino acids. The CDR3 DNA sequence: TGTGCCGGCAGTTTTTCCCGGGACATTCAGTACTTC. Translating it yields CAGSFSRDIQYF.

This clonotype came up many times. V and J are TRBV7-6 and TRBJ2-7; TRBD2 agrees at 8 bases. J was trimmed by 2 bases and V by 1 base; bases with no gene match: 7. The CDR3 contains 16 residues. The germline V gene has CDR1 SGHVS and CDR2 FNYEAQ. The CDR3 sequence: CASSLGPGTSTYEQYF. CDR3 in DNA: TGTGCCAGCAGCTTAGGACCCGGGACTAGTACCTACGAGCAGTACTTC.